Below, 3 T cell receptor beta chains from the same sample are listed, as sequenced in a study of vaccination and CD4 T cells after COVID-19. Scientists ran DNA taken from cultured CD4+ T cells through the Oncomine TCR Beta short-read assay for sequencing. Each CDR3 protein is one row after TCRdb ran MiXCR on the PCR reads. The sample has approximately 8,500 distinct CDR3 sequences, about three fifths seen once. Antigens for these TCRs are unknown. Treatment in this sample: roughly 11-day PBMC culture with coronavirus spike peptide pools or control peptides (ViraFEST assay). The sample consisted of CD4+ T cells from blood, cultured in vitro. All receptors come from a human donor who had recovered from COVID-19.

This clonotype was seen more than once but under ten times. The chain recombines TRBV4-1 with TRBJ1-6, with unresolved D. The germline CDR1 and CDR2 sequences are MGHRA and YSYEKL. The CDR3 spans 16 residues. The V and J ends lost 0 bases and 8 bases respectively, with 14 bases between them. This CDR3 is CASSQDLADSYSPLHF. In DNA form, the CDR3 reads TGCGCCAGCAGCCAAGATCTGGCAGATTCTTATTCACCCCTCCACTTT.

The V call is TRBV20-1, the J call TRBJ2-3; D might be TRBD1 (5 bases). Germline V gene lookup returns CDR1 DFQATT and CDR2 SNEGSKA (reference sequence). V was trimmed by 5 bases and J by 3 bases, leaving 12 bases between them. The CDR3 length is 13 residues. This CDR3 is CSAVEAGTDTQYF. CDR3 sequence (DNA): TGCAGTGCTGTCGAGGCAGGGACAGATACGCAGTATTTT.

A single count supports this clonotype. The V call is TRBV20-1, the J call TRBJ2-3, with D perhaps matching TRBD2 (6 bases). Germline V gene lookup returns CDR1 DFQATT and CDR2 SNEGSKA (reference sequence). The V and J ends lost 6 bases and 8 bases respectively, with 12 bases between them. The CDR3 length is 11 residues. The CDR3 is CSAPTRATQYF. CDR3 bases: TGCAGTGCCCCGACTAGAGCTACGCAGTATTTT.